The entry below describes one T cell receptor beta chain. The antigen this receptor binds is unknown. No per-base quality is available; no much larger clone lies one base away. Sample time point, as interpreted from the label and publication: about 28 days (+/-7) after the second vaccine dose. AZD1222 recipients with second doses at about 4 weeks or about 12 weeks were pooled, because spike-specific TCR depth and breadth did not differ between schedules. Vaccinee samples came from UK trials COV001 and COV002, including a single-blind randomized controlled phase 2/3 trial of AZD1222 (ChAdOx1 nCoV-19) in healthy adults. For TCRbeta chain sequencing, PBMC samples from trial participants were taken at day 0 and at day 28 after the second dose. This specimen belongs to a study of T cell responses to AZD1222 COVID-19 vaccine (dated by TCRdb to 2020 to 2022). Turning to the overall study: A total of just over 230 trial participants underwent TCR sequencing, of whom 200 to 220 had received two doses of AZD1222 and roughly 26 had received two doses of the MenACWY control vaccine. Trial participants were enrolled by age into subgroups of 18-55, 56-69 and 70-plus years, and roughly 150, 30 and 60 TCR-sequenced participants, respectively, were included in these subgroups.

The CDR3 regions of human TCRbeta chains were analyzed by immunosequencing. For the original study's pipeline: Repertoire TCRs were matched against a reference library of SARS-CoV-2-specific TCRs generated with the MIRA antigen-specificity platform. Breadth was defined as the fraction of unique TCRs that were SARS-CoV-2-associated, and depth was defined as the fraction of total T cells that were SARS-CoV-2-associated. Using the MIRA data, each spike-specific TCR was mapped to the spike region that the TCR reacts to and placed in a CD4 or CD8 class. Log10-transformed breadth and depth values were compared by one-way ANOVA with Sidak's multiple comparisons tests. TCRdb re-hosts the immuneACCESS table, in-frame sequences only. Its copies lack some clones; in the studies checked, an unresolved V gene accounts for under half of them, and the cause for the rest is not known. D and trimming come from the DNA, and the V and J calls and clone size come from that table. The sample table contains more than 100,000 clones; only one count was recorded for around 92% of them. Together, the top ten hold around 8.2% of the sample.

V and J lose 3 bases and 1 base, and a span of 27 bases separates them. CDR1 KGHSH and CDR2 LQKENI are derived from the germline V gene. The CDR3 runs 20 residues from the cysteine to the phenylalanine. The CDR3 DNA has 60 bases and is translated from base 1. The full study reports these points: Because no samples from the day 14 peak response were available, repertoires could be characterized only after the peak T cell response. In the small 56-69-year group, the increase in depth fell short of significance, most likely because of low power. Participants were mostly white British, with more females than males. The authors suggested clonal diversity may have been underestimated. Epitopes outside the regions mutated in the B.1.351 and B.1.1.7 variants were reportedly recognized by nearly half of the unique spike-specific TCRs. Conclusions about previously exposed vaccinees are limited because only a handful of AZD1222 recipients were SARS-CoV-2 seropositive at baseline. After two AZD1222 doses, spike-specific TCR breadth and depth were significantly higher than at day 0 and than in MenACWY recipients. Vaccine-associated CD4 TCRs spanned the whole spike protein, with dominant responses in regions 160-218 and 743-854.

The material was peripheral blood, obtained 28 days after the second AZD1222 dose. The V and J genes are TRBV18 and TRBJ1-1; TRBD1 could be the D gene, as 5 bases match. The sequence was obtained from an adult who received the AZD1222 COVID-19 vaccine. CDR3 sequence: CASSPTDRHRDRYKNTEAFF. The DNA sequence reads TGTGCCAGCTCACCCACTGACAGACACCGGGACCGGTACAAGAACACTGAAGCTTTCTTT.